Listed below are T cell receptor beta chains from one sample, sequenced in a study of regulatory T cells in long-lasting Graves disease. A single record per CDR3 protein comes from TCRdb applying MiXCR to the multiplex PCR reads. The data hold about 660,000 distinct CDR3 sequences, with around 30% observed a single time. The specimen comprised peripheral blood mononuclear cells (PBMCs), sampled when the disease was refractory, from a patient treated with antithyroid drugs. Receptor source: a female donor with Graves disease. Each CDR3 is given with its conserved first and last residue. A D gene is named only where the DNA matches it firmly. Size tells how often a clone was seen (once, few, many) or the class of an expanded clone, and some rows leave it out.

TGCAGCGTTGGTCCCTCGACTAGCGGGCGTCCCTACGAGCAGTACTTC,CSVGPSTSGRPYEQYF,TRBJ2-7,TRBD2,TRBV29-1,many
TGTGCCAGCAGCCGTACAGGGGGTACGGCGGCTAACTATGGCTACACCTTC,CASSRTGGTAANYGYTF,TRBJ1-2,TRBD1,TRBV5-4,few
TGTGCCAGCAGCTTAGGGACAGTCCCCGGAGTAGCTTTCTTT,CASSLGTVPGVAFF,TRBJ1-1,.,TRBV11-2,many
TGTGCCAGCAGTCAACCCTCGGGACATCTCTACGAGCAGTACTTC,CASSQPSGHLYEQYF,TRBJ2-7,.,TRBV11-1,few
TGTGCCAGCAGCTCTCGACCCCCCCAGGTGAACACTGAAGCTTTCTTT,CASSSRPPQVNTEAFF,TRBJ1-1,.,TRBV11-2,.
TGCAGCGTTGAAAAACACCATGGCTACACCTTC,CSVEKHHGYTF,TRBJ1-2,.,TRBV29-1,.
TGTGCCAGCAGTTTTGTCCCGGGCACTGAAGCTTTCTTT,CASSFVPGTEAFF,TRBJ1-1,.,TRBV12-3/TRBV12-4,.
TGTGCCAGCAGTATGAACCCCCGACTAGCTTCCTACGAGCAGTACTTC,CASSMNPRLASYEQYF,TRBJ2-7,TRBD2,TRBV6-1,.
TGTGCCAGCAGCTTAGTTTGGGCTAGCGGGAGACTAACGTACGAGCAGTACTTC,CASSLVWASGRLTYEQYF,TRBJ2-7,TRBD2,TRBV7-2,.
TGTGCCAGCAGTTTAGGGACAGGGAAACGGGAGCCCCAGCATTTT,CASSLGTGKREPQHF,TRBJ1-5,TRBD1,TRBV12-3/TRBV12-4,many
TGTGCCAGCAGCTTTAATCCCTACGAGCAGTACTTC,CASSFNPYEQYF,TRBJ2-7,.,TRBV7-9,few
TGTGCCGGCAGTGAAGTAGATCGTTCGGCCCAGTACTTC,CAGSEVDRSAQYF,TRBJ2-5,.,TRBV6-4,.
TGTGCCAGCAGGCCTCAGGGGGCTCATGAAAAACTGTTTTTT,CASRPQGAHEKLFF,TRBJ1-4,TRBD1,TRBV2,.
TGTGCCTGGGACCGGGACAGGGGAGTCGAGCAGTACTTC,CAWDRDRGVEQYF,TRBJ2-7,TRBD1,TRBV30,.
TGTGCCAGCAGTGTGCCAACCGGCAGGTTGAACACTGAAGCTTTCTTT,CASSVPTGRLNTEAFF,TRBJ1-1,.,TRBV6-1,many
TGTGCCAGCAGCCCCACAGAGTTCTTCCGAGAGACCCAGTACTTC,CASSPTEFFRETQYF,TRBJ2-5,.,TRBV7-2,.
TGTGCCAGTAGGAGACAGGGGGCTGACTATGGCTACACCTTC,CASRRQGADYGYTF,TRBJ1-2,TRBD1,TRBV19,.
TGTGCCAGCCGCGCCCGGACAGGGGGGTTGGATCAGCCCCAGCATTTT,CASRARTGGLDQPQHF,TRBJ1-5,TRBD1,TRBV19,.
TGTGCCAGCAGCCCGGGGACTACTAGACAGTTCTTC,CASSPGTTRQFF,TRBJ2-1,TRBD2,TRBV12-3/TRBV12-4,few
TGTGCCAGCAGTTCCGGGACAGGGGTTCCCGGGGAGCTGTTTTTT,CASSSGTGVPGELFF,TRBJ2-2,TRBD1,TRBV12-3/TRBV12-4,few
TGCAGTGCTAGAGATACCCGGCAGGGAACTAATAATTCACCCCTCCACTTT,CSARDTRQGTNNSPLHF,TRBJ1-6,.,TRBV20-1,few
TGTGCCAGCAGCCAAAGGGGGGGGATGAACACTGAAGCTTTCTTC,CASSQRGGMNTEAFF,TRBJ1-1,.,TRBV12-3/TRBV12-4,few
TGTGCCACCAGCAGAGCGCCGGGAGTAGATGAGACCCAGTACTTC,CATSRAPGVDETQYF,TRBJ2-5,.,TRBV15,.
TGTGCCAGTAAGGAGACAGGGTTGGGTAACTATGGCTACACCTTC,CASKETGLGNYGYTF,TRBJ1-2,TRBD1,TRBV19,few
TGTGCCAGCAGCGTAGGCACTAGCGGGAGGACAGATACGCAGTATTTT,CASSVGTSGRTDTQYF,TRBJ2-3,TRBD2,TRBV9,.
TGTGCCAGCAGTGAACTACACTTGAAGGGGAACACTGAAGCTTTCTTT,CASSELHLKGNTEAFF,TRBJ1-1,.,TRBV2,.
TGTGCCAGCAGTTCCCTAGCAGGAAGCTATGGCTACACCTTC,CASSSLAGSYGYTF,TRBJ1-2,.,TRBV28,.
TGTGCCAGCAGCGTAGGTGGTATTTTTCCCGCCCGCCCGGATACGCAGTATTTT,CASSVGGIFPARPDTQYF,TRBJ2-3,.,TRBV9,.
TGTGCCAGCAGTTACTCGAGAGTTTACGAGCAGTACTTC,CASSYSRVYEQYF,TRBJ2-7,.,TRBV6-2/TRBV6-3,.
TGTGCCAGCAGCCAATTGACAGGGCGGGATTCACCCCTCCACTTT,CASSQLTGRDSPLHF,TRBJ1-6,TRBD1,TRBV14,.
TGTGCCAGCAGCGCGGGACAGGGGGCTTCAGAAGCTTTCTTT,CASSAGQGASEAFF,TRBJ1-1,TRBD1,TRBV2,many
TGTGCCAGCAGTTACTCGGGACTAGCGGGAGCCGGCGAGCAGTACTTC,CASSYSGLAGAGEQYF,TRBJ2-7,TRBD2,TRBV6-4,few